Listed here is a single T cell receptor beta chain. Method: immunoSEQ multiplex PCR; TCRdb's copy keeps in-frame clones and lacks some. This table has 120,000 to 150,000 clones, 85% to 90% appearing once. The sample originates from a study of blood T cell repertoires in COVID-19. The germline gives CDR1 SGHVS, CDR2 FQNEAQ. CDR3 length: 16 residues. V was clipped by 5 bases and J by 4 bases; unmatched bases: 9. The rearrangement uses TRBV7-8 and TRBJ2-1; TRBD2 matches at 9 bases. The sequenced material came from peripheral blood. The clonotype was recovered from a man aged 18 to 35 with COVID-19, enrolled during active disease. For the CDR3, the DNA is TGTGCCAGCAGCCCCGTCTGGGGACTAGCTTACAATGAGCAGTTCTTC. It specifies CASSPVWGLAYNEQFF.